The source of this T cell receptor (beta chain) is a study of cytomegalovirus exposure and HLA in healthy donors. Nominal health characterized the donors when sampled, though unrecorded immune exposures were likely. With 60 Vbeta and 13 Jbeta primers, the PCR was carried out. Libraries were prepared by immunoSEQ multiplex PCR; TCRdb keeps only in-frame clonotypes and omits some of them. Seen here are roughly 130,000 clones, about 8.5% observed once, and the top ten hold approximately 5%. Deletions cut 4 bases from V and 7 bases from J, with 14 bases between. Looked up from germline, CDR1 is SGHVS and CDR2 is FQNEAQ. There are 15 residues in the CDR3.

The receptor's source is a man aged 35-49 years in good health and CMV-seronegative. The rearrangement joins TRBV7-8 to TRBJ1-6; D may be TRBD1 (6 bases). The material sequenced was PBMCs. CDR3 sequence (DNA): TGTGCCAGCAGCTCAAAACAGGGCTCGAATTCACCCCTCCACTTT. Encoded protein: CASSSKQGSNSPLHF.